A selection of T cell receptor beta chains follows, all from one sample in a study of Ad26.COV2.S vaccination and SARS-CoV-2 variants. Repertoires were generated with immunoSEQ multiplex PCR, while TCRdb's copy carries only in-frame clones and drops some. Of around 370,000 clones listed, just over 90% are singletons. Specimen: peripheral blood, collected after recovery from COVID-19. The receptors were gathered from a human donor who had recovered from COVID-19. Both conserved end residues are part of each CDR3. Each record gives: D gene, V gene, clone size, J gene, CDR3 protein, CDR3 DNA. A D gene is named only where the DNA matches it firmly. Expanded clones are given a class, and other clones once, few, many or no size at all.

>TRBD1|TRBV7-2|NA|TRBJ2-7
CASSPGDRGPYEQYF
TGTGCCAGCAGCCCAGGGGACAGGGGCCCCTACGAGCAGTACTTC
>NA|TRBV11-2|NA|TRBJ1-2
CASSKPGVGGYTF
TGTGCCAGCAGCAAGCCAGGGGTGGGTGGCTACACCTTC
>NA|TRBV6-6|NA|TRBJ1-1
CASRPGGVDTEAFF
TGTGCCAGCAGACCGGGGGGGGTGGACACTGAAGCTTTCTTT
>NA|TRBV21-1|NA|TRBJ2-7
CASSPPEEQYF
TGTGCCAGCAGCCCCCCAGAAGAGCAGTACTTC
>TRBD2|TRBV27|NA|TRBJ2-4
CASSSRGGPGNIQYF
TGTGCCAGCAGTTCCCGGGGGGGGCCGGGGAACATTCAGTACTTC
>NA|TRBV3-1/TRBV3-2|NA|TRBJ2-2
CASSQVPGELFF
TGTGCCAGCAGCCAAGTCCCCGGGGAGCTGTTTTTT
>NA|TRBV6-6|once|TRBJ1-1
CASSYGGVEAFF
TGTGCCAGCAGTTACGGGGGGGTTGAAGCTTTCTTT
>TRBD1|TRBV9|NA|TRBJ2-5
CASSGPGQGIVRETQYF
TGTGCCAGCAGCGGACCGGGACAGGGTATAGTTCGAGAGACCCAGTACTTC
>NA|TRBV2|once|TRBJ2-7
CASSSQRGGRYEQYF
TGTGCCAGCAGTTCCCAGAGGGGGGGCCGGTACGAGCAGTACTTC
>NA|TRBV6-5|NA|TRBJ1-2
CASGGANYGYTF
TGTGCCAGCGGCGGGGCTAACTATGGCTACACCTTC
>NA|TRBV6-5|once|TRBJ2-3
CASSLTSLITDTQYF
TGTGCCAGCAGCCTGACTAGTTTAATCACAGATACGCAGTATTTT
>NA|TRBV27|once|TRBJ2-3
CASSPVQLGTDTQYF
TGTGCCAGCAGTCCCGTTCAGTTGGGCACAGATACGCAGTATTTT
>NA|TRBV6-6|few|TRBJ1-5
CASRQSFNQPQHF
TGTGCCAGCAGGCAGTCGTTCAATCAGCCCCAGCATTTT
>NA|TRBV5-1|NA|TRBJ2-2
CASSTRTGGQIGELFF
TGCGCCAGCAGTACACGGACGGGGGGCCAGATCGGGGAGCTGTTTTTT
>TRBD1|TRBV9|NA|TRBJ1-2
CASSPLDRGGYYGYTF
TGTGCCAGCAGCCCTTTGGACAGGGGGGGTTACTATGGCTACACCTTC
>TRBD2|TRBV6-5|NA|TRBJ2-1
CASSLRLAGGHNEQFF
TGTGCCAGCAGTTTACGACTAGCGGGGGGACACAATGAGCAGTTCTTC
>NA|TRBV6-2/TRBV6-3|NA|TRBJ2-7
CASSGLNPGTGANEQYF
TGTGCCAGCAGTGGACTGAATCCTGGGACGGGGGCCAACGAGCAGTACTTC
>NA|TRBV18|NA|TRBJ2-1
CASSPRNRVADNEQFF
TGTGCCAGCTCACCACGAAACAGGGTGGCGGACAATGAGCAGTTCTTC
>NA|TRBV28|NA|TRBJ1-1
CASTQEGLQNTEAFF
TGTGCCAGCACCCAGGAAGGACTTCAGAACACTGAAGCTTTCTTT
>NA|TRBV6-2/TRBV6-3|once|TRBJ2-1
CASSGIPYPDYYNEQFF
TGTGCCAGCAGTGGAATTCCCTATCCTGACTATTACAATGAGCAGTTCTTC
>NA|TRBV10-1|few|TRBJ1-1
CASSEFGTEAFF
TGCGCCAGCAGTGAATTCGGGACTGAAGCTTTCTTT
>NA|TRBV11-2|NA|TRBJ1-2
CASSFGTDGYTF
TGTGCCAGCAGCTTCGGGACTGATGGCTACACCTTC
>TRBD2|TRBV6-5|NA|TRBJ2-3
CASSYSGGADTQYF
TGTGCCAGCAGTTACTCTGGGGGGGCAGATACGCAGTATTTT
>NA|TRBV6-2/TRBV6-3|NA|TRBJ1-5
CASSRGAHDQPQHF
TGTGCCAGCAGCCGGGGGGCGCATGATCAGCCCCAGCATTTT
>NA|TRBV5-1|NA|TRBJ1-1
CASSPYNTGNTEAFF
TGCGCCAGCAGCCCCTACAATACGGGTAACACTGAAGCTTTCTTT
>NA|TRBV18|NA|TRBJ1-5
CASSQIPRGDQPQHF
TGTGCCAGCTCACAAATACCGCGGGGGGATCAGCCCCAGCATTTT
>TRBD2|TRBV5-4|few|TRBJ2-3
CASSLEGGGGTDTQYF
TGTGCCAGCAGCTTGGAAGGCGGGGGAGGGACAGATACGCAGTATTTT
>NA|TRBV27|NA|TRBJ1-2
CASSLSQTYGYTF
TGTGCCAGCAGTTTATCACAGACCTATGGCTACACCTTC
>NA|TRBV5-1|NA|TRBJ2-3
CASSLRDTDTQYF
TGCGCCAGCAGCTTGCGGGACACAGATACGCAGTATTTT
>TRBD1|TRBV5-6|NA|TRBJ2-1
CASRITGDEQFF
TGTGCCAGCAGGATTACAGGGGATGAGCAGTTCTTC
>TRBD2|TRBV3-1/TRBV3-2|once|TRBJ2-5
CASSQNSGVHGTQYF
TGTGCCAGCAGCCAAAACAGCGGGGTCCACGGGACCCAGTACTTC
>NA|TRBV7-8|once|TRBJ2-2
CASSLAGGNTGELFF
TGTGCCAGCAGCTTAGCGGGGGGAAACACCGGGGAGCTGTTTTTT
>NA|TRBV18|NA|TRBJ2-1
CASSPPDTSSYNEQFF
TGTGCCAGCTCACCACCGGACACGAGCTCCTACAATGAGCAGTTCTTC
>NA|TRBV5-5|NA|TRBJ2-5
CASSPTVGETQYF
TGTGCCAGCAGCCCGACGGTGGGGGAGACCCAGTACTTC
>TRBD1|TRBV18|NA|TRBJ2-4
CASTRDRGRSNIQYF
TGTGCCAGCACCCGGGACAGGGGGAGGTCGAACATTCAGTACTTC
>NA|TRBV19|few|TRBJ1-5
CASTTVGGVFGNQPQHF
TGTGCCAGCACCACGGTTGGAGGGGTGTTTGGCAATCAGCCCCAGCATTTT
>NA|TRBV19|NA|TRBJ2-6
CASSLSGANVLTF
TGTGCCAGTAGTCTCTCTGGGGCCAACGTCCTGACTTTC
>NA|TRBV5-1|NA|TRBJ1-3
CASHGGTSGNTIYF
TGCGCCAGCCATGGGGGGACCTCTGGAAACACCATATATTTT
>NA|TRBV3-1/TRBV3-2|NA|TRBJ1-6
CASSPGTRNSPLHF
TGTGCCAGCAGTCCCGGGACACGGAATTCACCCCTCCACTTT
>NA|TRBV13|NA|TRBJ1-1
CASSLTVGGGSTEAFF
TGTGCCAGCAGCTTAACGGTTGGAGGGGGTTCGACTGAAGCTTTCTTT
>NA|TRBV5-5|once|TRBJ1-6
CASSERSSYNSPLHF
TGTGCCAGCAGCGAAAGGAGCTCCTATAATTCACCCCTCCACTTT
>TRBD1|TRBV18|NA|TRBJ1-1
CASSPRDSHYTEAFF
TGTGCCAGCTCACCACGGGACAGCCACTACACTGAAGCTTTCTTT
>TRBD2|TRBV5-8|few|TRBJ2-5
CASRSLAGGPWETQYF
TGTGCCAGCAGATCGCTAGCGGGGGGGCCTTGGGAGACCCAGTACTTC